This entry is about one TCR beta chain. CDR1 SGHTA and CDR2 FQGTGA come from the germline V gene. The ends lost 5 bases at V and 5 bases at J; junction bases unmatched: 7. The CDR3 has 14 residues. The data were obtained in a study of T cell responses to AZD1222 COVID-19 vaccine. Data came from immunoSEQ multiplex PCR; TCRdb stores just in-frame clones and leaves some out. The sample has 95,000 to 150,000 clones, 80% to 90% seen once. Source: peripheral blood, taken on day 0 of AZD1222 vaccination. The source of this sequence is an adult in good health. This chain joins TRBV7-3 and TRBJ2-3; 7 bases are a match to TRBD2. The CDR3 here is CASSPLGRGDTQYF. The CDR3 DNA sequence: TGTGCCAGCAGCCCGTTAGGGAGGGGAGATACGCAGTATTTT. Full variable domain (missing parts from reference TRBV7-3 and TRBJ2-3): GAGVSQTPSNKVTEKGKYVELRCDPISGHTALYWYRQSLGQGPEFLIYFQGTGAADDSGLPNDRFFAVRPEGSVSTLKIQRTERGDSAVYLCASSPLGRGDTQYFGPGTRLTVL.